Listed here is a single T cell receptor beta chain. The data were produced by immunoSEQ multiplex PCR, yet TCRdb's version contains in-frame clones alone and is incomplete. The table has some 270,000 clones, over 75% seen once. The entry originates in a study of blood T cell repertoires in COVID-19. Study-level background: PBMCs, B-cell-depleted T cells, or T cells provided the cDNA or gDNA that made up the material.

The receptor was derived from a woman aged 40 to 55 who had been exposed to COVID-19. The sample taken for sequencing was PBMCs or T cells enriched from blood (not recorded which).

CDR3 residues: CASSQGTGRNEKLFF. CDR3 sequence (DNA): TGTGCCAGCAGCCAAGGGACAGGGAGGAATGAAAAACTGTTTTTT. V usage is TRBV4-2 and J usage is TRBJ1-4, with 8 nucleotides matching TRBD1. With 1 base clipped from V and 5 bases from J, the junction kept 3 bases outside the gene matches. This CDR3 has 15 amino acids. Germline lookup yields CDR1 LGHNA and CDR2 YNFKEQ.